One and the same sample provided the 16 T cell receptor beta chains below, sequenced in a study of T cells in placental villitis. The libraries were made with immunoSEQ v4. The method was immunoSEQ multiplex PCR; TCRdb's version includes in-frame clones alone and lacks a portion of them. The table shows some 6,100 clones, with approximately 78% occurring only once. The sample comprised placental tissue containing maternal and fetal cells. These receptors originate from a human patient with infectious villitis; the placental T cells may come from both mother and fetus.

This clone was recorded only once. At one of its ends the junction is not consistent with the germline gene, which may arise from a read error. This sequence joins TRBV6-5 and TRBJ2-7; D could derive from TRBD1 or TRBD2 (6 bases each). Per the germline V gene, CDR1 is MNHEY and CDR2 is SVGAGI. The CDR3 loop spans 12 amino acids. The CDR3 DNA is TGTGCCAGCACTCAGGGGAGGAGGGAGCAATACTTC. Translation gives CASTQGRREQYF.

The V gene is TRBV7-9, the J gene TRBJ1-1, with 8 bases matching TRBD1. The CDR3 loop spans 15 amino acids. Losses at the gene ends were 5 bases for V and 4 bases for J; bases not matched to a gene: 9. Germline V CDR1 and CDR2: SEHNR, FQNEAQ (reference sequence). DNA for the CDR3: TGTGCCAGCAGCCCCAGACAGGGGCTGGGCACTGAAGCTTTCTTT. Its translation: CASSPRQGLGTEAFF.

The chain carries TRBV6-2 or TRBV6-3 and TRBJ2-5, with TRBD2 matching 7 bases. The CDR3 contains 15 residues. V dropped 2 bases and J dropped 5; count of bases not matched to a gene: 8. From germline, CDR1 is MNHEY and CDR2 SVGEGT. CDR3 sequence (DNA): TGTGCCAGCAGTTACGAGCGGGGCCGGGGGGAGACCCAGTACTTC. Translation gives CASSYERGRGETQYF.

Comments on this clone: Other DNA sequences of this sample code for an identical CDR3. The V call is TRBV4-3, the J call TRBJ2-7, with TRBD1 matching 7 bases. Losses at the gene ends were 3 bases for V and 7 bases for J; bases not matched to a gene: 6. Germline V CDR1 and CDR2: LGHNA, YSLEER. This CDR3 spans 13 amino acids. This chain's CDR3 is CASSQRTGREQYF. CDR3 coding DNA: TGCGCCAGCAGCCAGAGGACAGGCCGGGAGCAGTACTTC.

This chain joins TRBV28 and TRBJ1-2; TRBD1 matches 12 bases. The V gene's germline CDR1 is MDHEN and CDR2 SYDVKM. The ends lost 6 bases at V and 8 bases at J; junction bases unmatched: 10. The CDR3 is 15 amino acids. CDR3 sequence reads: CASSPGGTGGVGYTF. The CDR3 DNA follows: TGTGCCAGCAGCCCCGGGGGGACAGGGGGCGTAGGCTACACCTTC.

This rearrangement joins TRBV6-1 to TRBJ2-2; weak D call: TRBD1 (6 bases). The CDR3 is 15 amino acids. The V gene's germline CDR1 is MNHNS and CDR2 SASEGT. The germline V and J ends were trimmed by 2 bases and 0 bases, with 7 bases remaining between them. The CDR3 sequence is CASSEKGANTGELFF. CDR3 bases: TGTGCCAGCAGTGAAAAGGGGGCGAACACCGGGGAGCTGTTTTTT.

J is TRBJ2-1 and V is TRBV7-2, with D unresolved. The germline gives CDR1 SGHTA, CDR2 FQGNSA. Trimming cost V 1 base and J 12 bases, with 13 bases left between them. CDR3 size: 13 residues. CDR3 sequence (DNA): TGTGCCAGCAGCTTAGAACCGATGGGCCGGCAGTTCTTC. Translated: CASSLEPMGRQFF. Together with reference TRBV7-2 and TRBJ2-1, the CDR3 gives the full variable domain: GAGVSQSPSNKVTEKGKDVELRCDPISGHTALYWYRQSLGQGLEFLIYFQGNSAPDKSGLPSDRFSAERTGGSVSTLTIQRTQQEDSAVYLCASSLEPMGRQFFGPGTRLTVL.

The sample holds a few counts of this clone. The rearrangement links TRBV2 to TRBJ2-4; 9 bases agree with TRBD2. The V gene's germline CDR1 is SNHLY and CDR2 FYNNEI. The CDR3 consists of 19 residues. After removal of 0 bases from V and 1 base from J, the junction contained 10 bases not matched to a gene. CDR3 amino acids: CASSEALRGGGAAKNIQYF. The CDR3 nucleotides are TGTGCCAGCAGTGAAGCGCTTCGGGGCGGGGGGGCCGCCAAAAACATTCAGTACTTC.

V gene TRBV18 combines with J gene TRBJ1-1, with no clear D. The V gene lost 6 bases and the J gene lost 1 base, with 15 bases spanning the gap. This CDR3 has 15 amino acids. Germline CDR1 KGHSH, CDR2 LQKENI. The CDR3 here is CASSLSLGGNTEAFF. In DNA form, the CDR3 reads TGTGCCAGCTCCCTTAGCCTCGGCGGGAACACTGAAGCTTTCTTT.

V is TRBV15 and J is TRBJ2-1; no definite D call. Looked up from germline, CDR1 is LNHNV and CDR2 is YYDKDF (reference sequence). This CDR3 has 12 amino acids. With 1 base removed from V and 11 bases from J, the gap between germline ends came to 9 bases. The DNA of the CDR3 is TGTGCCACCAGCAGAGCCGTGAACCAGCAGTTCTTC. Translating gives CATSRAVNQQFF.

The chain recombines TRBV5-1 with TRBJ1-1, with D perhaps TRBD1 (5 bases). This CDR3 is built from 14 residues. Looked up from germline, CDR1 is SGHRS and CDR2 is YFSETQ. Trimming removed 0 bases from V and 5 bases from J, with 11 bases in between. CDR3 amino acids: CASSLAQGRTEAFF. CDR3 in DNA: TGCGCCAGCAGCTTGGCCCAGGGAAGAACTGAAGCTTTCTTT.

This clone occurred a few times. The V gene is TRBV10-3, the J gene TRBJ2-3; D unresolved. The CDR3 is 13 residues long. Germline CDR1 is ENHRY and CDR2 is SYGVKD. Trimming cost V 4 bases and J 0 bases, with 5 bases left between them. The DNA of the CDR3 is TGTGCCATCAGTGTAACTAGCACAGATACGCAGTATTTT. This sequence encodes CAISVTSTDTQYF.

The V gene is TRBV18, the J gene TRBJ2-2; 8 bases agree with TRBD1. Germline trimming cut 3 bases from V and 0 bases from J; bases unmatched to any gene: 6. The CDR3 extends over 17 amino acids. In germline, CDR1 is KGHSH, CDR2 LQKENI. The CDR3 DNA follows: TGTGCCAGCTCACCTGTCGGGACAGGTTCGAACACCGGGGAGCTGTTTTTT. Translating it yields CASSPVGTGSNTGELFF. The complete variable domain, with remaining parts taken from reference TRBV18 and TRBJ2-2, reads NAGVMQNPRHLVRRRGQEARLRCSPMKGHSHVYWYRQLPEEGLKFMVYLQKENIIDESGMPKERFSAEFPKEGPSILRIQQVVRGDSAAYFCASSPVGTGSNTGELFFGEGSRLTVL.

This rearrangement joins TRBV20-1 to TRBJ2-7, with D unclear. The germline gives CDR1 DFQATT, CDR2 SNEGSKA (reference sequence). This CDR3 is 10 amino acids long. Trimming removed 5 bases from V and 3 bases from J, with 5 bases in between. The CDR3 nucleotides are TGCAGTGCTTCATACTACGAGCAGTACTTC. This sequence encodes CSASYYEQYF.

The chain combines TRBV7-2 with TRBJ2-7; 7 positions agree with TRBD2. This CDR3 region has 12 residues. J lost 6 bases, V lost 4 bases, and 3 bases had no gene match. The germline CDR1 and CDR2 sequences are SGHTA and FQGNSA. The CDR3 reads CASSSRTSEQYF. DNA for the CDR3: TGTGCCAGCAGCTCCCGGACTAGCGAGCAGTACTTC. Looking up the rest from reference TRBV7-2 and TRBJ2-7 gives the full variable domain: GAGVSQSPSNKVTEKGKDVELRCDPISGHTALYWYRQSLGQGLEFLIYFQGNSAPDKSGLPSDRFSAERTGGSVSTLTIQRTQQEDSAVYLCASSSRTSEQYFGPGTRLTVT.

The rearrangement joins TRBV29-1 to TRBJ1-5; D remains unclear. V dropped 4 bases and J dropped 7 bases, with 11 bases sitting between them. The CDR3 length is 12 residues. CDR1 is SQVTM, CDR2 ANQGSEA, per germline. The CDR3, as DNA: TGCAGCGTTGGGTCCCCGGGGCAGCCCCAGCATTTT. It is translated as CSVGSPGQPQHF.